These 21 T cell receptor beta chains originate from one sample sequenced in a study of T cell repertoires in cytomegalovirus infection (dated by TCRdb to the late 2010s). The antigens these receptors bind are not known. The treatment or condition label corresponds to: in vitro stimulation with specific CMV peptide epitopes to enrich CMV-specific T cells. Sequencer: Illumina HiSeq 1500. TCRdb ran its own pipeline on the public reads, namely fastp trimming at Q25 and MiXCR clone calling, and kept in-frame beta chains. Each entry merges the rows of one CDR3 protein and shows their most common DNA and genes. The sample includes 550,000 to 700,000 distinct CDR3 sequences, with just under 40% observed a single time. The ten largest make up around 50% of the sample. The source material was cultured PBMCs, sampled from culture after CMV antigen stimulation. All receptors come from a human donor in good health (CMV status not recorded). Some clones in this sample may be carry-over from other donors' samples.

The chain carries TRBV7-2 and TRBJ2-1, with 8 bases that match TRBD2. The germline V gene has CDR1 SGHTA and CDR2 FQGNSA. V trimming: 4 bases; J trimming: 4 bases; junction bases outside the gene matches: 9. This CDR3 has 16 residues. CDR3 sequence: CASSSPGLARYNEQFF. Written as DNA, the CDR3 is TGTGCCAGCAGCTCTCCCGGACTAGCAAGGTACAATGAGCAGTTCTTC.

The count of this clonotype is one. This chain joins TRBV10-3 and TRBJ1-2, with a tentative D call TRBD1 (6 bases). Trimming took off 2 bases at V and 6 bases at J, with 19 bases between the two ends. The CDR3 totals 16 residues. Germline lookup yields CDR1 ENHRY and CDR2 SYGVKD. CDR3 sequence: CAISEAQGLAADGYTF. DNA for the CDR3: TGTGCCATCAGTGAGGCCCAGGGGCTAGCTGCTGATGGCTACACCTTC.

This clonotype was detected a few times. V gene TRBV7-9 combines with J gene TRBJ2-7, with D perhaps matching TRBD2 (7 bases). V was cut by 5 bases and J by 6 bases, with 14 bases left in between. This CDR3 contains 13 residues. Per germline, CDR1 SEHNR and CDR2 FQNEAQ (reference sequence). CDR3 DNA: TGTGCCAGCAGCCAGGAGGGGGGGATCGAGCAGTACTTC. Translation: CASSQEGGIEQYF.

This clonotype was picked up a small number of times. The chain has TRBV6-2 or TRBV6-3 and TRBJ2-3, with 7 bases identical to TRBD2. There are 20 residues in the CDR3. V was clipped by 2 bases and J by 3 bases; unmatched bases: 20. Germline V gives CDR1 MNHEY, CDR2 SVGEGT. The chain's CDR3 is CASSYRRQKASRAGTDTQYF. CDR3 bases: TGTGCCAGCAGTTACAGGAGACAGAAGGCTTCCCGAGCGGGGACAGATACGCAGTATTTT.

This clonotype was detected a few times. The chain carries TRBV12-3 or TRBV12-4 and TRBJ2-1; the D call may be TRBD1 or TRBD2 (6 bases each). The CDR3 totals 15 residues. The V end was cut by 5 bases, the J end by 8 bases, with 19 bases between. The CDR3 region is CASSARGTRGDEQFF. Written as DNA, the CDR3 is TGTGCCAGCAGTGCCCGGGGGACAAGAGGGGATGAGCAGTTCTTC.

The chain combines TRBV7-6 with TRBJ2-7; no firm D call. Per germline, CDR1 SGHVS and CDR2 FNYEAQ. The CDR3 contains 14 residues. Trimming took off 5 bases at V and 4 bases at J, with 15 bases between the two ends. CDR3 protein: CASSPYQDPYEQYF. CDR3 DNA sequence: TGTGCCAGCAGCCCCTACCAGGATCCTTACGAGCAGTACTTC. Full variable domain (outside the CDR3, taken from reference TRBV7-6 and TRBJ2-7): GAGVSQSPRYKVTKRGQDVALRCDPISGHVSLYWYRQALGQGPEFLTYFNYEAQQDKSGLPNDRFSAERPEGSISTLTIQRTEQRDSAMYRCASSPYQDPYEQYFGPGTRLTVT.

The chain uses TRBV18 and TRBJ1-1, with D tentatively TRBD1 (5 bases). This CDR3 has 16 amino acids. Germline CDR1 is KGHSH and CDR2 is LQKENI. The V end lost 5 bases, the J end lost 0 bases, and 16 bases lay between the germline ends. CDR3 sequence (DNA): TGTGCCAGCTCATCAGAGGGGTGGACCTTGAACACTGAAGCTTTCTTT. The encoded protein is CASSSEGWTLNTEAFF. Using reference TRBV18 and TRBJ1-1 for the parts outside the CDR3, the full variable domain is NAGVMQNPRHLVRRRGQEARLRCSPMKGHSHVYWYRQLPEEGLKFMVYLQKENIIDESGMPKERFSAEFPKEGPSILRIQQVVRGDSAAYFCASSSEGWTLNTEAFFGQGTRLTVV.

V and J are TRBV12-3 or TRBV12-4 and TRBJ1-5; 7 positions match TRBD1. This CDR3 contains 14 residues. J lost 5 bases, V lost 8 bases, and 9 bases had no gene match. Written as DNA, the CDR3 is TGTGCCAGCGGAAGACAGGGTTTGGATCAGCCCCAGCATTTT. This codes for CASGRQGLDQPQHF.

The sample holds a few counts of this clonotype. The J gene is TRBJ1-2, the V gene TRBV5-1; no clear D. Germline V gene sequence: CDR1 SGHRS, CDR2 YFSETQ. The CDR3 is made up of 18 amino acids. Between the trimmed V and J ends, which lost 0 bases and 1 base, there was a span of 19 bases. The CDR3 reads CASSLGAGDNTFNYGYTF. CDR3 coding DNA: TGCGCCAGCAGCTTGGGGGCAGGTGACAACACTTTTAACTATGGCTACACCTTC.

The V and J genes are TRBV11-2 and TRBJ1-1; TRBD1 agrees at 8 bases. Germline assignment: CDR1 SGHAT and CDR2 FQNNGV. V trimming: 5 bases; J trimming: 5 bases; junction bases outside the gene matches: 10. The CDR3 consists of 15 residues. DNA of the CDR3: TGTGCCAGCAGCGAGGGACAGGTCTCCCCAACTGAAGCTTTCTTT. Protein sequence: CASSEGQVSPTEAFF.

This chain links TRBV7-6 with TRBJ2-7; D not resolved. Trimming took off 3 bases at V and 2 bases at J, with 11 bases between the two ends. This CDR3 is 14 amino acids long. CDR1 SGHVS and CDR2 FNYEAQ come from the germline V gene. The CDR3 bases are TGTGCCAGCAGCTTTAAGGGTGGACCCTACGAGCAGTACTTC. This encodes CASSFKGGPYEQYF.

This clonotype was detected only a few times. The chain is built from TRBV7-9 and TRBJ2-7; D ambiguous. CDR3 length: 13 residues. Germline-derived CDR1 and CDR2 are SEHNR and FQNEAQ (reference sequence). The V and J ends lost 2 bases and 3 bases respectively, with 8 bases between them. This CDR3 reads CASSLMSGYEQYF. DNA of the CDR3: TGTGCCAGCAGCTTAATGTCTGGCTACGAGCAGTACTTC.

The chain is built from TRBV5-5 and TRBJ2-5; D remains unclear. Germline V gives CDR1 SGHKS, CDR2 YYEKEE (reference sequence). This CDR3 is 13 amino acids long. V was clipped by 0 bases and J by 5 bases, with 8 bases between them. The CDR3 nucleotides are TGTGCCAGCAGCTTGGACACGCGTGAGACCCAGTACTTC. It specifies CASSLDTRETQYF.

The chain carries TRBV29-1 and TRBJ1-1; D is possibly TRBD1 (6 bases). Trimming stripped 2 bases from V and 0 bases from J, with 10 bases between. The CDR3 is 14 residues long. Germline V gives CDR1 SQVTM, CDR2 ANQGSEA. CDR3 bases: TGCAGCGTTGAAAGGCAGGGGATGAACACTGAAGCTTTCTTT. Its translation is CSVERQGMNTEAFF.

The chain recombines TRBV4-2 with TRBJ1-2, with a tentative D call TRBD1 (6 bases). The V end was cut by 0 bases, the J end by 9 bases, with 20 bases between. Germline V gene data show CDR1 as LGHNA and CDR2 as YNFKEQ. This CDR3 spans 16 amino acids. CDR3 in DNA: TGTGCCAGCAGCCAAGATTTGGGGGGCATAGTCTCGCGCTACACCTTC. It yields the protein CASSQDLGGIVSRYTF.

The rearrangement uses TRBV5-4 and TRBJ1-1; 7 nucleotides align to TRBD1. Germline loops: CDR1 SGHNT, CDR2 YYREEE (reference sequence). The CDR3 totals 17 residues. Losses at the gene ends were 4 bases for V and 5 bases for J; bases not matched to a gene: 17. CDR3 sequence: CASSPPGDRLFGTEAFF. Here the CDR3 DNA reads TGTGCCAGCAGCCCCCCCGGGGACAGACTTTTTGGAACTGAAGCTTTCTTT.

This clonotype was found a few times. The chain carries TRBV7-2 and TRBJ2-3; perhaps D is TRBD1 or TRBD2 (6 bases each). The germline CDR1 and CDR2 sequences are SGHTA and FQGNSA. CDR3 length equals 14 residues. V lost 4 bases to trimming and J lost 0 bases, with 8 bases between them. This CDR3 reads CASSSGASTDTQYF. The CDR3 DNA follows: TGTGCCAGCAGCTCGGGGGCTAGCACAGATACGCAGTATTTT. Looking up the rest from reference TRBV7-2 and TRBJ2-3 gives the full variable domain: GAGVSQSPSNKVTEKGKDVELRCDPISGHTALYWYRQSLGQGLEFLIYFQGNSAPDKSGLPSDRFSAERTGGSVSTLTIQRTQQEDSAVYLCASSSGASTDTQYFGPGTRLTVL.

The chain uses TRBV7-8 and TRBJ2-3; no clear D gene. Germline CDR1 is SGHVS and CDR2 is FQNEAQ. This CDR3 has 15 residues. V dropped 5 bases and J dropped 5 bases, with 17 bases sitting between them. As DNA, the CDR3 is TGTGCCAGCAGCCCTGACTGGGCTCGGAGAGATACGCAGTATTTT. Protein sequence: CASSPDWARRDTQYF.

V usage is TRBV18 and J usage is TRBJ1-1; 10 nucleotides agree with TRBD1. The junction had 7 bases not matched to a gene; V was cut back by 5 bases and J by 1 base. The CDR3 sequence is 16 residues long. CDR1 KGHSH and CDR2 LQKENI come from the germline V gene. The CDR3 DNA follows: TGTGCCAGCTCATACCGGGACAGGGGACCGAACACTGAAGCTTTCTTT. It is translated as CASSYRDRGPNTEAFF.

In this sample, this clonotype turned up a few times. The chain employs TRBV12-3 or TRBV12-4 and TRBJ1-6; D gene uncertain. V shed 5 bases and J shed 7 bases, with 6 bases lying between them. The CDR3 totals 12 residues. CDR3 amino acids: CASSRSNSPLHF. The CDR3 DNA reads as TGTGCCAGCAGTAGGTCAAATTCACCCCTCCACTTT.

The chain joins TRBV29-1 to TRBJ1-1; perhaps TRBD1 as D (6 bases). This CDR3 is 16 amino acids long. Germline values: CDR1 SQVTM, CDR2 ANQGSEA. V was pared by 6 bases and J by 3 bases, with 23 bases between. CDR3 nucleotide sequence: TGCAGCGTCGCTCTTGGAGGGGGGATTCGGGACACTGAAGCTTTCTTT. It translates to CSVALGGGIRDTEAFF.